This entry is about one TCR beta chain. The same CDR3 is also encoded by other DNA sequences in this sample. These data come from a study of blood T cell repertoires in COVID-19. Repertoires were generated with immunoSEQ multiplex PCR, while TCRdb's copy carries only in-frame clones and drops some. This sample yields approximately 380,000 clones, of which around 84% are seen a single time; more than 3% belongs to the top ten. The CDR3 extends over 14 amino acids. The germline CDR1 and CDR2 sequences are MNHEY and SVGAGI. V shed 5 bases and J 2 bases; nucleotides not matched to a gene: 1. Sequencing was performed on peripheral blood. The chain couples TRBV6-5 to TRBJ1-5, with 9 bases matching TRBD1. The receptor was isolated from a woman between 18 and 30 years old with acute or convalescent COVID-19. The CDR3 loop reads CASSRDRGNQPQHF. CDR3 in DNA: TGTGCCAGCAGTCGGGACAGGGGCAATCAGCCCCAGCATTTT.